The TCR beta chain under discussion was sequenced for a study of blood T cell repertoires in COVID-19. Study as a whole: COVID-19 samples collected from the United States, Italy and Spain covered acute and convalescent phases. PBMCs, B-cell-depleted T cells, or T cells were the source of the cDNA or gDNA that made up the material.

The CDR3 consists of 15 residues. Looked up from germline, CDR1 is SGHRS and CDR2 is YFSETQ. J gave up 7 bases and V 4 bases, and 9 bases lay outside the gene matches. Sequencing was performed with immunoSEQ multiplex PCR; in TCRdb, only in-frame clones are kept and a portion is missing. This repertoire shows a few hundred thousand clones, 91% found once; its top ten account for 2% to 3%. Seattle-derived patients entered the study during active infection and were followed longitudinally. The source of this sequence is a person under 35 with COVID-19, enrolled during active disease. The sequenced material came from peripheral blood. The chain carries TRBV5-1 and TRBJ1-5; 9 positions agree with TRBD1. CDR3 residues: CASSAGTGIEQPQHF. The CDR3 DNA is TGCGCCAGCAGCGCCGGGACAGGGATAGAGCAGCCCCAGCATTTT.